This T cell receptor beta chain originates from a study of blood T cells in healthy people across ages. Background on the study: Template switching retrieved approximately one barcoded beta molecule for each two T cells.

The J segment lost 9 bases and the V segment lost 0 bases, leaving 4 bases of the junction unmatched. The CDR3 has 14 residues. In germline, CDR1 is SGHRS, CDR2 YFSETQ. PCR was performed a second time for roughly 7 to 12 cycles using a sample-barcoded 5' primer and a J-beta primer mix. A tag from a template-switch adaptor with 12 random nucleotides marked each cDNA molecule. TCRdb fed the 5' RACE reads into MiXCR, producing one record per CDR3 protein. The sample holds about 640,000 distinct CDR3 sequences, roughly 58% seen once. The chain uses TRBV5-1 and TRBJ2-1; 9 bases align to TRBD1. The sequence was obtained from a man in his fifties or sixties in good health. What was sequenced was blood. CDR3 bases: TGCGCCAGCAGCTTGGGTGGACAGGGGCCTGAGCAGTTCTTC. Residues: CASSLGGQGPEQFF.